This entry concerns a single T cell receptor (beta chain). Its specific antigen is unknown. No clone much larger than this one lies a single base away; base qualities are absent. The data derive from a study of blood T cells in healthy people across ages (dated by TCRdb to between 2015 and 2016). Background on the whole study: Template switching captured roughly one uniquely barcoded TCR beta cDNA molecule per two T cells in model experiments. Four age groups were formed from the donors: young (average roughly 15 years), middle-aged (approximately 40), aged (about 68) and long-lived (about 75). To avoid experimental bias, donors of different ages were spread randomly across the sequencing lanes. The study analyzed two additional independent replicas of 1 million unique cDNA reads from the same blood draw for two donors, one aged 18 to 30 and one aged 80 or older. The study measured age-related changes in TCR beta repertoire diversity using deep sequencing normalized with unique cDNA molecular identifiers.

At the junction V is shortened by 5 bases and J by 3 bases; bases outside the gene matches: 2. Including the terminal cysteine and phenylalanine, the CDR3 comprises 14 residues. Only CDR3 DNA is held: 42 bases, read in frame from base 1. Study-wide findings and limitations: Conclusive comparison of naive and antigen-experienced compartments was prevented by the profiling of bulk unsorted PBMCs. Observed TCR beta diversity per million T cells fell roughly linearly with age, and a significant reduction was already apparent by age around 40. Estimates of total diversity based on one million sequenced T cells were regarded as lower bounds and as underestimates. Compared with the aged group, the long-lived group had more naive CD4+ T cells, fewer expanded clones and increased TCR diversity, a pattern suggesting age selection. The CMV infection status of donors was not known, potentially confounding age-related changes in expanded clonotypes. Observed TCR beta diversity correlated strongly with the percentage of naive T cells measured by flow cytometry.

Donors were about 36 systemically healthy Caucasian individuals from Russia aged roughly 6 to 90 years. Each donor gave 8 to 10 milliliters of peripheral blood, drawn into EDTA-treated Vacutainer tubes. Ficoll-Paque density-gradient centrifugation was used to isolate PBMCs, with at least 6 million obtained per sample. Total RNA was extracted from PBMCs with Trizol reagent, with at least 5 micrograms obtained per sample. For every donor, an aliquot of PBMCs went through flow cytometry to measure the percentages of naive CD45RAhigh/CD27high T cells. Library construction relied on 5' RACE. The data were produced on an Illumina HiSeq 2500. A second PCR of roughly 7 to 11 cycles was run with a J-beta primer mix and a sample-barcoded 5' primer. Each TCR beta cDNA molecule received a unique molecular identifier from a template-switch 5' adaptor carrying 12 random nucleotides. Each sample yielded at least 2.5 million CDR3-containing paired-end reads. The Mint cDNA synthesis kit, primed by a TRBC-specific oligonucleotide, was used to synthesize first-strand cDNA from all RNA. Following uracil-DNA glycosylase treatment, a first 18-cycle PCR with universal primers M1SS and BC2_uni_R was performed on all cDNA. The authors' analysis ran thus. Normalization of each sample was performed by random selection of 1 million high-quality reads, each carrying a distinct molecular identifier. Instead of being binned into consensus sequences, reads with shared molecular identifiers were discarded. MiTCR, run with a Q25 quality threshold and the strictest error-elimination algorithm, handled CDR3 identification, clonotype clustering and error correction. A nonparametric unseen species model with Euler transformation was used to estimate lower-bound total TCR beta diversity. TCRdb took the public reads, trimmed them with fastp at Q25, ran MiXCR for clone calling and kept in-frame beta chains. When rows share a CDR3 protein, they turn into one entry using the most common DNA and genes. None of the V and J calls come from the authors' own analysis; TCRdb made them. For this sample the table gives about 1,500,000 distinct CDR3 sequences, of which roughly 28% were detected only once. Jointly, the top ten make up about 8% of the sample.

This TCR was recovered from a woman in her thirties in good health. Sequenced sample: blood. The chain is encoded by TRBV12-3 or TRBV12-4 joined to TRBJ2-2; 8 middle bases align to TRBD1. CDR3 protein: CASSRQGYTGELFF. The DNA is as follows: TGTGCCAGCAGTAGACAGGGGTACACCGGGGAGCTGTTTTTT.